The 5 T cell receptor beta chains reported below all come from one sample, sequenced in a study of blood T cell repertoires in COVID-19. The protocol was immunoSEQ multiplex PCR, while the TCRdb copy is restricted to in-frame clones and leaves out a portion. The table lists under 25,000 clones, approximately 90% of them singletons. Material for sequencing was peripheral blood. The receptors come from a human donor in a cohort sampled during active COVID-19. The donor label of this sample is uncertain.

This sequence joins TRBV27 and TRBJ2-7; 8 bases line up with TRBD2. V shed 7 bases and J 3 bases; nucleotides not matched to a gene: 8. CDR1 is MNHEY and CDR2 is SMNVEV in the germline V gene (reference sequence). The CDR3 spans 14 residues. CDR3 in amino acids: CASKISGNRYEQYF. The DNA of the CDR3 is TGTGCCAGCAAAATTAGCGGGAATCGCTACGAGCAGTACTTC.

This rearrangement joins TRBV28 to TRBJ1-2, with 7 bases lining up with TRBD1. The CDR3 is 13 amino acids. Germline V lookup: CDR1 MDHEN, CDR2 SYDVKM. Unmatched junction bases numbered 5, after V lost 7 bases and J lost 3 bases. The CDR3 bases are TGTGCCAGCACCCCGACAGGGTACTATGGCTACACCTTC. Translation gives CASTPTGYYGYTF.

The chain couples TRBV18 to TRBJ2-5; 9 bases fit TRBD1. This CDR3 has 14 residues. V lost 6 bases and J lost 6; bases outside the gene matches: 8. The V gene's germline CDR1 is KGHSH and CDR2 LQKENI. The CDR3 reads CASSQLQGAQTQYF. In nucleotides, the CDR3 is TGTGCCAGCTCCCAACTACAGGGGGCGCAGACCCAGTACTTC.

V usage is TRBV6-1 and J usage is TRBJ1-5; D is unresolved. Germline V gene data show CDR1 as MNHNS and CDR2 as SASEGT. CDR3 length equals 14 residues. Trimming took 0 bases from V and 1 from J, leaving 4 bases between them. In DNA, the CDR3 is TGTGCCAGCAGTGAAGCAGCAAGCAATCAGCCCCAGCATTTT. Its translation is CASSEAASNQPQHF.

The chain carries TRBV6-5 and TRBJ2-3; TRBD1 is a possible D gene (6 bases). Trimming took off 7 bases at V and 4 bases at J, with 15 bases between the two ends. CDR1 and CDR2 (germline): MNHEY, SVGAGI. The CDR3 spans 14 residues. The CDR3 DNA sequence: TGTGCCAGCACGACAGGCAACCACCCAGATACGCAGTATTTT. Translated, it gives CASTTGNHPDTQYF.